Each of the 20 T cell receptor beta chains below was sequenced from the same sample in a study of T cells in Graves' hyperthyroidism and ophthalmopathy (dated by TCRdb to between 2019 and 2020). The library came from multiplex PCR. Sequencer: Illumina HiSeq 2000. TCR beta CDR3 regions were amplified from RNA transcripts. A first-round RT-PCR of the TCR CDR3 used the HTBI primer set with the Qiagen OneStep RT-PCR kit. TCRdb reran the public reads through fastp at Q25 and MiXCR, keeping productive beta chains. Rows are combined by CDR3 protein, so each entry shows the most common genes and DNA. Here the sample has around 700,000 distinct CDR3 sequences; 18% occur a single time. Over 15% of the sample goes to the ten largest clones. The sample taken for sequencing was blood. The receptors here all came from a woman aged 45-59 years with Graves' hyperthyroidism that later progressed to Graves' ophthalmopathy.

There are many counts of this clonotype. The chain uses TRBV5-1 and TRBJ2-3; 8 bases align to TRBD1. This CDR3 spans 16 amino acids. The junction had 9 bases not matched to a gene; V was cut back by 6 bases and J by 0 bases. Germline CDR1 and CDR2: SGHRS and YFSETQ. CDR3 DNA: TGCGCCAGCACCTCGGCCAGGGGGCTGAGCACAGATACGCAGTATTTT. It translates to CASTSARGLSTDTQYF.

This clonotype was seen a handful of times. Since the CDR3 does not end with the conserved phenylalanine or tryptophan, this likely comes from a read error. CDR3 loop: CASSSGITNYGYTC. CDR3 coding DNA: TGTGCCAGCAGCTCAGGGATTACTAACTATGGCTACACCTGC. V is TRBV5-4 and J is TRBJ1-2, with D perhaps TRBD1 (5 bases). Germline V gene sequence: CDR1 SGHNT, CDR2 YYREEE (reference sequence). Trimming cost V 3 bases and J 0 bases, with 9 bases left between them. The CDR3 has 14 residues.

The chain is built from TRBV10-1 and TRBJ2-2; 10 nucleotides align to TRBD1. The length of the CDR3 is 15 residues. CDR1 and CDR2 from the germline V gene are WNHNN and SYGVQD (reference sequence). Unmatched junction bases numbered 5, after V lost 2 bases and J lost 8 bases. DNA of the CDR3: TGCGCCAGCAGTGAGGGGACAGGGGCGTCGGGGGAGCTGTTTTTT. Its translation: CASSEGTGASGELFF.

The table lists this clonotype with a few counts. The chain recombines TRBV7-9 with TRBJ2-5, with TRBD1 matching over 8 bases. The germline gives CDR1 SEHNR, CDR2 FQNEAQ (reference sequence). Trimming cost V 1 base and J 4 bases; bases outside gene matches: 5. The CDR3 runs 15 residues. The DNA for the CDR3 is TGTGCCAGCAGCTTAGTACAGGGGGGCCCAGAGACCCAGTACTTC. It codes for CASSLVQGGPETQYF.

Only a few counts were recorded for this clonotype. The CDR3 region has the DNA TGCAGTGCTAGCTTCTTGGGGGGCTATGGGGAGACCCAGTACTTC. Translated, it gives CSASFLGGYGETQYF. The chain employs TRBV20-1 and TRBJ2-5; D possibly matches TRBD1 or TRBD2 (6 bases each). V lost 3 bases and J lost 5, with 19 bases in between. The CDR3 is 15 amino acids. The germline gives CDR1 DFQATT, CDR2 SNEGSKA (reference sequence).

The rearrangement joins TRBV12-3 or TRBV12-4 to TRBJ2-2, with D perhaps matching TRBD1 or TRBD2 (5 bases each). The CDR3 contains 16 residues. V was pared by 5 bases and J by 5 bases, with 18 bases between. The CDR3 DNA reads TGTGCCAGCAGTCCCCGGGGCAAAGAAAAGACCGGGGAGCTGTTTTTT. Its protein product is CASSPRGKEKTGELFF.

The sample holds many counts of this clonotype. CDR3 loop: CASSEGRRTGGTDTQYF. Here the CDR3 DNA reads TGTGCCAGCAGTGAAGGCCGGAGAACAGGGGGCACAGATACGCAGTATTTT. The chain combines TRBV6-1 with TRBJ2-3; 7 bases are shared with TRBD1. This CDR3 has 17 residues. V shed 1 base, J shed 1 base, and the junction held 8 bases outside the gene matches. CDR1 and CDR2 from the germline V gene are MNHNS and SASEGT.

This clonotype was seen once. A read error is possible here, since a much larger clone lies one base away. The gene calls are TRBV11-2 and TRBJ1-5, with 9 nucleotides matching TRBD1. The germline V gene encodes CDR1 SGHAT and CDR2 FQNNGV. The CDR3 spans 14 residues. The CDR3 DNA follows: TGTGCCGGCAGCTTTAGGGACAGGGTCGGCCCCCAGCATTTT. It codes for CAGSFRDRVGPQHF.

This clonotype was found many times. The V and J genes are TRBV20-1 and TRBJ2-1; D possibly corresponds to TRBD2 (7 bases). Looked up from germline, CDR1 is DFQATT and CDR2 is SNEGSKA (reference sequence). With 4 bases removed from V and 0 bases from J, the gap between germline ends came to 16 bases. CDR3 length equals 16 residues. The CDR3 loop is CSATSKGGVSYNEQFF. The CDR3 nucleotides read TGCAGTGCTACCTCAAAAGGGGGGGTCTCCTACAATGAGCAGTTCTTC.

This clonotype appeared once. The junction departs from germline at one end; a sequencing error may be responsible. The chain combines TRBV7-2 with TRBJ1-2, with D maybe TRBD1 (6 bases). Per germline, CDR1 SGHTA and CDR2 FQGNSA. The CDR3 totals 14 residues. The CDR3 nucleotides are TGTGCCGGCAGCGCACAGGGTGCCAACTATGGCTACACCTTC. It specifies CAGSAQGANYGYTF. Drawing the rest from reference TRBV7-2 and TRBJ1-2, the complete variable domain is GAGVSQSPSNKVTEKGKDVELRCDPISGHTALYWYRQSLGQGLEFLIYFQGNSAPDKSGLPSDRFSAERTGGSVSTLTIQRTQQEDSAVYLCAGSAQGANYGYTFGSGTRLTVV.

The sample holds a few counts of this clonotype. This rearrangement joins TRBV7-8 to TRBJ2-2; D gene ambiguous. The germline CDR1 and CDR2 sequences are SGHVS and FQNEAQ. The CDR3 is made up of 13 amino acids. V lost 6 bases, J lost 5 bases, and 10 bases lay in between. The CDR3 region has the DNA TGTGCCAGCAGTCGAAAAATTACCGGGGAGCTGTTTTTT. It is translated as CASSRKITGELFF. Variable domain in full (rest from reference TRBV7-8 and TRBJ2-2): GAGVSQSPRYKVAKRGQDVALRCDPISGHVSLFWYQQALGQGPEFLTYFQNEAQLDKSGLPSDRFFAERPEGSVSTLKIQRTQQEDSAVYLCASSRKITGELFFGEGSRLTVL.

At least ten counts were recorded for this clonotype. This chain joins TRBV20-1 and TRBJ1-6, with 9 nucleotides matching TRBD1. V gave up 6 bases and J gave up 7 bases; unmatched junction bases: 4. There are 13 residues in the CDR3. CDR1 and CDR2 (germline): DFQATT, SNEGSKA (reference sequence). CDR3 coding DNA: TGCAGTGCCATGGACAGGGGAAATTCACCCCTCCACTTT. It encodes CSAMDRGNSPLHF.

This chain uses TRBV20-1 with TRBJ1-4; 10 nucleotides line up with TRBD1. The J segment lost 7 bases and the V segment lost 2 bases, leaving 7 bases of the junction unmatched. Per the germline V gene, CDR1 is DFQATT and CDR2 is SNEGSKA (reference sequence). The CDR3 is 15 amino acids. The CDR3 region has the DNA TGCAGTGCTAGATATACCGGGACAGGGGTTGAAAAACTGTTTTTT. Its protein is CSARYTGTGVEKLFF.

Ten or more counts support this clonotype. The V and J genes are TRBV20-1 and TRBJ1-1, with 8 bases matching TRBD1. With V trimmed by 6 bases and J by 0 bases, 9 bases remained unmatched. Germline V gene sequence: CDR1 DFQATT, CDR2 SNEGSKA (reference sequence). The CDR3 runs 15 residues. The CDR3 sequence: CSAIGQGEMNTEAFF. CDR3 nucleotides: TGCAGTGCAATTGGACAGGGCGAGATGAACACTGAAGCTTTCTTT.

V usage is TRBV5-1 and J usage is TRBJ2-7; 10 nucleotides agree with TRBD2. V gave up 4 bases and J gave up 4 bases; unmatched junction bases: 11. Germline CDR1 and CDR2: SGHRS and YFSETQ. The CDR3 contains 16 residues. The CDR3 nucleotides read TGCGCCAGCAGCCGAGAAGCGGGGGGGGCCGGATACGAGCAGTACTTC. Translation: CASSREAGGAGYEQYF. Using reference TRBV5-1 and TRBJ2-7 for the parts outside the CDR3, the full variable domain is KAGVTQTPRYLIKTRGQQVTLSCSPISGHRSVSWYQQTPGQGLQFLFEYFSETQRNKGNFPGRFSGRQFSNSRSEMNVSTLELGDSALYLCASSREAGGAGYEQYFGPGTRLTVT.

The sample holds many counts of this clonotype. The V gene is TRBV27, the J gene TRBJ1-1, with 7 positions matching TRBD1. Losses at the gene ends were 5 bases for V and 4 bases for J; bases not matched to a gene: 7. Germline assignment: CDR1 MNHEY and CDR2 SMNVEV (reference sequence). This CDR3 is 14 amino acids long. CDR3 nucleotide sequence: TGTGCCAGCAGTGAGACAGGGTTTACCACTGAAGCTTTCTTT. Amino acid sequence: CASSETGFTTEAFF.

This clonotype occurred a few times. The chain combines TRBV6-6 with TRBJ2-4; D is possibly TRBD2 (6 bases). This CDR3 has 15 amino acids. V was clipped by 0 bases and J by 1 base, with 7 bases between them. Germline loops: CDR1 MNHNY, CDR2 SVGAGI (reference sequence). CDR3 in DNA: TGTGCCAGCAGTTACTCAGGAGGGGCCAAAAACATTCAGTACTTC. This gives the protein CASSYSGGAKNIQYF.

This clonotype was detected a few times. CDR3 sequence (DNA): TGCAGTGCCCGGGACAGGGGAGCCTCTGGAAACACCATATATTTT. It is translated as CSARDRGASGNTIYF. The rearrangement links TRBV20-1 to TRBJ1-3, with TRBD1 identical over 10 bases. Germline trimming cut 6 bases from V and 0 bases from J; bases unmatched to any gene: 5. The CDR3 totals 15 residues. From germline, CDR1 is DFQATT and CDR2 SNEGSKA (reference sequence).

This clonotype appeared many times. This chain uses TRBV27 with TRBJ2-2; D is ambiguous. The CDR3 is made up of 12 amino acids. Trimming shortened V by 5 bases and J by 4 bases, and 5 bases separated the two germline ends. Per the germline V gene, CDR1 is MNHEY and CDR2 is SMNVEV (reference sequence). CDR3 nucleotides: TGTGCCAGCAGTGGGCGCACCGGGGAGCTGTTTTTT. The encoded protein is CASSGRTGELFF.

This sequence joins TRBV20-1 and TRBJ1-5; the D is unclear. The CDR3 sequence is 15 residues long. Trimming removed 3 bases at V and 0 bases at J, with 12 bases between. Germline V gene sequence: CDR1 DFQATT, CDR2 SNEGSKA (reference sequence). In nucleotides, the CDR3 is TGCAGTGCTAGCGACACGATTTATAGCAATCAGCCCCAGCATTTT. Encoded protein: CSASDTIYSNQPQHF.